A single T cell receptor (beta chain) is shown here with its context. A few counts support this clonotype. The target of this receptor is not known. No clone much larger than this one lies a single base away; base qualities are absent. V and J lose 5 bases and 4 bases, and a span of 12 bases separates them. The CDR3 holds 13 amino acids from the cysteine to the phenylalanine. CDR3 DNA only is kept here, 39 bases in frame from base 1. CDR1 and CDR2, looked up from the germline V gene, are SGHAT and FQNNGV. TCR beta rearrangements were amplified from genomic DNA isolated from peripheral blood, not from sorted cells or RNA. These data originate in a study of T cell repertoires in aging, cancer and after chemotherapy (dated by TCRdb to 2018 to 2020). At the level of the whole study: The donors fell into six age groups ranging from 30 or younger to 70 or older, and each group had at least three individuals. Control TCR repertoires from healthy donors were recorded across several months to years, and re-sampling revealed clear clonal overlap. Approximately 8.4 million TCR reads were contained in the full dataset. To look at immunoaging and at how T cells reconstitute after chemotherapy, the study profiled TCR beta repertoires in peripheral blood from both healthy donors and cancer patients. Alongside around 98 healthy donors serving as a reference group, the cohort included 200 to 250 cancer patients, of whom more than 90 had hematological cancers and around 120 had solid cancers.

What the authors observed across the whole study: Untreated patients with hematological or solid cancers showed significantly lower blood TCR diversity and higher clonality than age-matched healthy donors. In healthy donors, the decline in TCR diversity with age was mainly explained by loss of richness, whereas in cancer patients loss of evenness was also found to contribute. According to the authors, the repertoire data do not allow conclusions to be drawn about immunological memory after chemotherapy. Median generation probability increased over the chemotherapy interval in both cancer cohorts, suggesting repertoire reconstitution through rebound thymic output.

Using a mixed TRB-A/B primer pool, multiplex touch-down PCR amplified rearranged TRB sequences covering the V, D and J segments. Two consecutive PCR reactions with Phusion HS II polymerase added Illumina adapters and sample indices to the amplicons. Amplicons were gel-purified with the NucleoSpin Gel and PCR Clean-up kit, then checked with Qubit and an Agilent 2100 Bioanalyzer. Sequencing of libraries was carried out on an Illumina MiSeq in 600-cycle, single-indexed, paired-end runs. On the authors' methods: Processing of the TRB sequences was carried out with MiXCR versions 2.12 and 3.0.5. Each unique CDR3 nucleotide sequence was treated as one clone, and only productive sequences with two or more reads were kept. The repertoire metrics were Shannon diversity, evenness, clonality (defined as one minus evenness), and alpha-parameterized diversity profiles covering alpha 0 to 5. The IGoR algorithm was used to compute generation probabilities of clones in paired pre- and post-chemotherapy samples. TCRdb reprocessed the public reads (quality trimming at Q25 with fastp, clone calling with MiXCR) and kept in-frame beta chains. One record per CDR3 amino acid sequence lists the most common genes and DNA. TCRdb's processing, not the authors' own work, is the source of the V and J calls. In this sample the table shows approximately 4,600 distinct CDR3 sequences, around 20% of which occur a single time. The ten largest clones take up 8% to 10% of the sample.

The sequence links TRBV11-2 to TRBJ2-7, with the D segment identity uncertain. The sequencing sample was made of blood. This sequence was found in a human donor in good health. The donor label of this sample is uncertain. DNA sequence: TGTGCCAGCAGCCTCGGAACAGAGTACGAGCAGTACTTC. Its protein is CASSLGTEYEQYF.